These T cell receptor beta chains were read from a single sample in a study of hypomethylating agent response in myelodysplastic syndrome. The data were produced by immunoSEQ multiplex PCR, yet TCRdb's version contains in-frame clones alone and is incomplete. This table holds 4,500 to 7,000 clones, less than 85% found once. The sequencing here drew on bone marrow, taken before or after starting hypomethylating agent treatment for myelodysplastic syndrome (not recorded which). All receptors come from a human donor with myelodysplastic syndrome. Each CDR3 is given with its conserved first and last residue. The D gene is left open where the match is weak. Some rows mark clone size as missing; the rest say once, few, many or name a class of expanded clone.

v_call	clone_size	d_call	j_call	cdr3_nt	cdr3_aa
TRBV7-2	-	-	TRBJ2-7	TGTGCCAGCAGCTCAGAGGGAGCCGGCTACGAGCAGTACTTC	CASSSEGAGYEQYF
TRBV2	-	-	TRBJ1-5	TGTGCCAGCAGTTTGGACGGAATTAGCAATCAGCCCCAGCATTTT	CASSLDGISNQPQHF
TRBV13	-	-	TRBJ2-5	TGTGCCAGCAGCTTAGGGCCAGGTGGGCAAGAGACCCAGTACTTC	CASSLGPGGQETQYF
TRBV4-2	-	-	TRBJ2-5	TGTGCCAGCAGCCAAGATCTAGGGGGGGAGTTGGCCCAGTACTTC	CASSQDLGGELAQYF
TRBV7-9	-	-	TRBJ1-4	TGTGCCAGCAGCTTGCGGACGGATAATGAAAAACTGTTTTTT	CASSLRTDNEKLFF
TRBV11-2	-	TRBD1	TRBJ1-4	TGTGCCAGCAGCTTACAGGGGGCTAGAAAAACCGTTTTT	CASSLQGARKTVF
TRBV5-4	-	-	TRBJ1-6	TGTGCCAGCAGCTTGGCGGAGCTCTTGGCGCCCCTCCACTTT	CASSLAELLAPLHF
TRBV27	-	-	TRBJ2-5	TGTGCCAGCAGTTTATCATTCCGGGTACAAGAGACCCAGTACTTC	CASSLSFRVQETQYF
TRBV6-5	-	-	TRBJ1-1	TGTGCCAGCAGCACTAAGGGGCGCACTGAAGCTTTCTTT	CASSTKGRTEAFF
TRBV6-5	once	-	TRBJ1-6	TGTGCCAGCAGCTCAGGGAGCTCCTATAATTCACCCCTCCACTTT	CASSSGSSYNSPLHF
TRBV5-5	-	-	TRBJ2-6	TGTGCCAGCAGCTGGGTGTCCTCTGGGGCCAACGTCCTGACTTTC	CASSWVSSGANVLTF
TRBV7-9	-	-	TRBJ1-1	TGTGCCAGCAGCTTACCAGAGTTCAACACTGAAGCTTTCTTT	CASSLPEFNTEAFF
TRBV27	once	-	TRBJ1-5	TGTGCCAGCAGTTTATGGGCAATCAATAGCAATCAGCCCCAGCATTTT	CASSLWAINSNQPQHF
TRBV4-3	-	TRBD1	TRBJ2-2	TGCGCCAGCAGCCGGGGGACAGGGGTGACCGGGGAGCTGTTTTTT	CASSRGTGVTGELFF
TRBV10-1	-	-	TRBJ1-4	TGCGCCAGCAGTGAAAACAGGAATGAAAAACTGTTTTTT	CASSENRNEKLFF